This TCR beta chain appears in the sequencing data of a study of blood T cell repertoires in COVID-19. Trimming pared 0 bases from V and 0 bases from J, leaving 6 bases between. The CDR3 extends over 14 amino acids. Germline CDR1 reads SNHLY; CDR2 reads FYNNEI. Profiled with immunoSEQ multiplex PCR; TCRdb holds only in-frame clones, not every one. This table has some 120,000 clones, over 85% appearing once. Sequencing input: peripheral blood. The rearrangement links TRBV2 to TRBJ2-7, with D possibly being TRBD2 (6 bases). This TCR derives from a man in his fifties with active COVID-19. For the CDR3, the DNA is TGTGCCAGCAGTGAAGCTAGCGGCTCCTACGAGCAGTACTTC. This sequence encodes CASSEASGSYEQYF.